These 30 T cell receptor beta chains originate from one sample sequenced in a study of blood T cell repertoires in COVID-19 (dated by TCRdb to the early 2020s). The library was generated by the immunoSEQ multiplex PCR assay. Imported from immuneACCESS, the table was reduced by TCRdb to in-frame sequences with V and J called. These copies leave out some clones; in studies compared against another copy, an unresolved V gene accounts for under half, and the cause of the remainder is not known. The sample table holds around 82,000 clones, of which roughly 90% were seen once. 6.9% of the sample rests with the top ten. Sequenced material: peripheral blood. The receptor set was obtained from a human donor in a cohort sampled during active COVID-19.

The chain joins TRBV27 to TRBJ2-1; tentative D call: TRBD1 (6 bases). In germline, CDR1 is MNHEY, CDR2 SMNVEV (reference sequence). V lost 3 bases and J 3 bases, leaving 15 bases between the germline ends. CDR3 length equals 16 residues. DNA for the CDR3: TGTGCCAGCAGTTTTAGTTTGGGGGCGATCTACAATGAGCAGTTCTTC. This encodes CASSFSLGAIYNEQFF.

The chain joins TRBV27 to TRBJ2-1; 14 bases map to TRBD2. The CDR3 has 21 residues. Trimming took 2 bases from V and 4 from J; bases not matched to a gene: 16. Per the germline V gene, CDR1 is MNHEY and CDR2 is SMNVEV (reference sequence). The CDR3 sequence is CASSLSGTSGGPMGVYNEQFF. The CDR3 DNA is TGTGCCAGCAGTTTAAGCGGGACTAGCGGGGGCCCCATGGGGGTATACAATGAGCAGTTCTTC.

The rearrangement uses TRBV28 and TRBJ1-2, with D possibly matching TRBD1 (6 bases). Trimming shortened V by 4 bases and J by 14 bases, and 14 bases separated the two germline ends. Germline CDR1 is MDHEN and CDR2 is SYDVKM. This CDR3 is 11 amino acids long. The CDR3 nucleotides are TGTGCCAGCAGTTCAAACAGGGAAACGACCTTC. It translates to CASSSNRETTF.

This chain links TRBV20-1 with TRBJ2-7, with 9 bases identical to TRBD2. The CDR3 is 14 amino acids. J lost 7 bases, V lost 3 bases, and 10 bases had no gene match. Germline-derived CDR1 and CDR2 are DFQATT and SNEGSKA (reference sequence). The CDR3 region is CSASIVAGVSEQYF. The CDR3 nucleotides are TGCAGTGCTAGTATAGTAGCGGGGGTATCAGAGCAGTACTTC.

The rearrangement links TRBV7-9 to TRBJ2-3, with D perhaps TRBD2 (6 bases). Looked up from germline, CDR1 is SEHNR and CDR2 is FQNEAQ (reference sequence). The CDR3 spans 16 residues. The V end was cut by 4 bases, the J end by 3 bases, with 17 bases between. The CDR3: CASSSLPGRQTDTQYF. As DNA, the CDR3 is TGTGCCAGCAGCTCTCTTCCGGGGAGGCAGACAGATACGCAGTATTTT.

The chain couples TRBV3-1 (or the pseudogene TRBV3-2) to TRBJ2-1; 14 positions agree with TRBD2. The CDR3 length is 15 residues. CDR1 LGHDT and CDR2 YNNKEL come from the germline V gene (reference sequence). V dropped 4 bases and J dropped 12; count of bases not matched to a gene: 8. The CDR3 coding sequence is TGTGCCAGCAGCCCCGGGACTAGCGGGGGCACATCGCAGTTCTTC. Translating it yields CASSPGTSGGTSQFF.

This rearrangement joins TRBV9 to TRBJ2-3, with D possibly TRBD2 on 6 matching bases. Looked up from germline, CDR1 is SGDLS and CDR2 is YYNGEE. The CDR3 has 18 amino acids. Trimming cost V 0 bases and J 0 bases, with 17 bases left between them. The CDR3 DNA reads TGTGCCAGCAGCGTAGGGCCTGTTGGAGGGACTAGCACAGATACGCAGTATTTT. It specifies CASSVGPVGGTSTDTQYF.

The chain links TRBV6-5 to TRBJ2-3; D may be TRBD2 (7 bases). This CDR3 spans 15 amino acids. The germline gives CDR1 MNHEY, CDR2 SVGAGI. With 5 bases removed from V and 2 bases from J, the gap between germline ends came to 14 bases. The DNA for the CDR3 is TGTGCCAGCAGTCTCGGGGGGCCAACCACAGATACGCAGTATTTT. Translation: CASSLGGPTTDTQYF.

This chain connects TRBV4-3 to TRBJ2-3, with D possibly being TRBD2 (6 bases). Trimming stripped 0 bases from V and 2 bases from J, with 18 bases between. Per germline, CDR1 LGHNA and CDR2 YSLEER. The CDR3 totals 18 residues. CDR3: CASSQEPSRGSTTDTQYF. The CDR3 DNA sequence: TGCGCCAGCAGCCAAGAACCCAGTCGGGGGAGCACCACAGATACGCAGTATTTT.

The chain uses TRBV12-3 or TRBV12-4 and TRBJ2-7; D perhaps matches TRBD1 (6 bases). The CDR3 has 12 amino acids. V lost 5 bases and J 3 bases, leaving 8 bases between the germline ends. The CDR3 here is CASSPQGYEQYF. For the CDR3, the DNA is TGTGCCAGCAGTCCACAGGGCTACGAGCAGTACTTC.

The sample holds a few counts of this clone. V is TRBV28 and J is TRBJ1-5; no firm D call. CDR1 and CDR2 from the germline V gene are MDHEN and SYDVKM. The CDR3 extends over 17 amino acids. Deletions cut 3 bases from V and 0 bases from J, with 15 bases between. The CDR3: CASSLGGLADSNQPQHF. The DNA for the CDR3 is TGTGCCAGCAGTTTGGGCGGGTTGGCAGATAGCAATCAGCCCCAGCATTTT.

CDR3 bases: TGTGCCAGCAGCCAAGTGGGCAGGGGGAGCGGGCCCCTCCACTTT. As protein: CASSQVGRGSGPLHF. The rearrangement joins TRBV3-1 (or the pseudogene TRBV3-2) to TRBJ1-6; 7 positions match TRBD1. The CDR3 contains 15 residues. With 1 base clipped from V and 13 bases from J, the junction kept 10 bases outside the gene matches. Germline V gene sequence: CDR1 LGHDT, CDR2 YNNKEL (reference sequence).

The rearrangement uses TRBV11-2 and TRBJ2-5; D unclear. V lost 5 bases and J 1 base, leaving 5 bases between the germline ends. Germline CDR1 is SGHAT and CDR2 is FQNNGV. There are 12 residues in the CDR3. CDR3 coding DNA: TGTGCCAGCAGCCCATCCCAAGAGACCCAGTACTTC. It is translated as CASSPSQETQYF.

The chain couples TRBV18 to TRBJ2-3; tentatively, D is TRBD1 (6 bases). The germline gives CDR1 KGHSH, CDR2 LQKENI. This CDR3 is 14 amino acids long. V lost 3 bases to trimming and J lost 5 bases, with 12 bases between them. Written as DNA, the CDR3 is TGTGCCAGCTCACCCGGGCAGGGGCTAGATACGCAGTATTTT. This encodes CASSPGQGLDTQYF.

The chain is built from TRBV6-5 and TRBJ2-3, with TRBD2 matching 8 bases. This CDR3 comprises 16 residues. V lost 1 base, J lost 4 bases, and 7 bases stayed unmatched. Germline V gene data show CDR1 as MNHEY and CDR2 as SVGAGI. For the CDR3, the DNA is TGTGCCAGCAGTTACTTGTCTAGCGGGCGCGCAGATACGCAGTATTTT. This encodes CASSYLSSGRADTQYF.

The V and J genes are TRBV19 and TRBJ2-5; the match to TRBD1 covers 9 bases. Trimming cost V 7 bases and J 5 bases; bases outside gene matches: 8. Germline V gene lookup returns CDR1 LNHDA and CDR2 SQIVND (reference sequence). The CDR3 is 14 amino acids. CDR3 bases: TGTGCCAGTACTCCGGGACAGGGTGGGGAGACCCAGTACTTC. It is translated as CASTPGQGGETQYF.

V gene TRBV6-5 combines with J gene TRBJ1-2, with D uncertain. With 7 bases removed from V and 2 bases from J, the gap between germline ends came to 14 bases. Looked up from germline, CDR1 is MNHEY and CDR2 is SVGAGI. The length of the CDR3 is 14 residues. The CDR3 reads CASTTSAGNYGYTF. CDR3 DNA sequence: TGTGCCAGCACCACCTCTGCCGGGAACTATGGCTACACCTTC.

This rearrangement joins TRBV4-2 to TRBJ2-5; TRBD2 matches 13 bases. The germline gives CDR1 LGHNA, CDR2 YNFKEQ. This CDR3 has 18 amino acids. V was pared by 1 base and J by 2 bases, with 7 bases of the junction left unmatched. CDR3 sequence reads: CASSQGPLTSGGQETQYF. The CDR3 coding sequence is TGTGCCAGCAGCCAAGGTCCTTTGACTAGCGGGGGGCAAGAGACCCAGTACTTC.

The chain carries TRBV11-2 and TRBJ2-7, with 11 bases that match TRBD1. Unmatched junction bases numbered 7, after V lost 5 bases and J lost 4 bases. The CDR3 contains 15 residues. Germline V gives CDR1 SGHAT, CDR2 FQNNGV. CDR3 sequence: CASSKRGQGGYEQYF. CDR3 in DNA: TGTGCCAGCAGCAAGAGGGGACAGGGGGGGTACGAGCAGTACTTC.

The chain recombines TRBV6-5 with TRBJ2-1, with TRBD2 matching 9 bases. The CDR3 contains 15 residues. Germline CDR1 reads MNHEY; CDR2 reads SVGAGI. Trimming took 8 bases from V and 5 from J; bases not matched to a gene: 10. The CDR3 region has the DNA TGTGCCAGCGGCACCGGACTAGCGCCCCACAATGAGCAGTTCTTC. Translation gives CASGTGLAPHNEQFF.

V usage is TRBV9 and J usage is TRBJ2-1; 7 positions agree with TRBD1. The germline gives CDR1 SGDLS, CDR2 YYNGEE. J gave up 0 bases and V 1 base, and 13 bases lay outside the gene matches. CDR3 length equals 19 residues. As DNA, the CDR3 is TGTGCCAGCAGCGTACCCCGGACAGGACTTCGGAGCTCCTACAATGAGCAGTTCTTC. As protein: CASSVPRTGLRSSYNEQFF.

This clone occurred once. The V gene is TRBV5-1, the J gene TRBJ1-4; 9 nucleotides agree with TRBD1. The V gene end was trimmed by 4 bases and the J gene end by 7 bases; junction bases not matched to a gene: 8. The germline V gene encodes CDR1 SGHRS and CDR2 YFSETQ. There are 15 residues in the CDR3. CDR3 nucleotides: TGCGCCAGCAGCAAACGGACAGGGGCTAGTGAAAAACTGTTTTTT. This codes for CASSKRTGASEKLFF.

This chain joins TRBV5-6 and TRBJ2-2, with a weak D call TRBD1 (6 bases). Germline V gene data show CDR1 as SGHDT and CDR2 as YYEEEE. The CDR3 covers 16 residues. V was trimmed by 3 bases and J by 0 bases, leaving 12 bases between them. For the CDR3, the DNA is TGTGCCAGCAGCTCGGGACACCTCGCGAACACCGGGGAGCTGTTTTTT. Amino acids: CASSSGHLANTGELFF.

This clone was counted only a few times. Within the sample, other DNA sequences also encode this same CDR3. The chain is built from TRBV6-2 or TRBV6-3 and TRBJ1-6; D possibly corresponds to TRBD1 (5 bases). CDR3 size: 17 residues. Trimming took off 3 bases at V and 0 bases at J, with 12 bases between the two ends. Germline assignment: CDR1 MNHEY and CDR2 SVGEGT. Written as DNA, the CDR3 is TGTGCCAGCAGTTATCTCGATAGGGGCTCCTATAATTCACCCCTCCACTTT. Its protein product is CASSYLDRGSYNSPLHF.

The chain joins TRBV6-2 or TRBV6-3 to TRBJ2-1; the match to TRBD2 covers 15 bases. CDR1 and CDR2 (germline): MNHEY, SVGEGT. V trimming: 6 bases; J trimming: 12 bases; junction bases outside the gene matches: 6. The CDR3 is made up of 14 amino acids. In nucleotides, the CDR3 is TGTGCCAGCAGCGGGACTAGCGGGGGGCTTCTGCAGTTCTTC. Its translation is CASSGTSGGLLQFF.

The CDR3 sequence is CAWSVRQGAGETQYF. In DNA, the CDR3 is TGTGCCTGGAGTGTACGACAGGGGGCCGGAGAGACCCAGTACTTC. This sequence joins TRBV30 and TRBJ2-5, with TRBD1 matching 10 bases. The germline V gene has CDR1 GTSNPN and CDR2 SVGIG (reference sequence). The CDR3 length is 15 residues. The ends lost 0 bases at V and 4 bases at J; junction bases unmatched: 5.

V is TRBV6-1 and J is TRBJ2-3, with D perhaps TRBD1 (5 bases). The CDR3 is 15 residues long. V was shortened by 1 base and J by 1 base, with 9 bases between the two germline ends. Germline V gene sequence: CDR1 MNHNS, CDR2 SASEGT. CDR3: CASSEVGAGTDTQYF. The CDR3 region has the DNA TGTGCCAGCAGTGAAGTAGGGGCCGGCACAGATACGCAGTATTTT.

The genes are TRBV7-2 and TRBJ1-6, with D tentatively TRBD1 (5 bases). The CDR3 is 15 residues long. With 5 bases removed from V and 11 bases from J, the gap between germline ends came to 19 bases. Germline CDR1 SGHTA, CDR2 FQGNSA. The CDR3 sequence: CASSPAGQGRPPLHF. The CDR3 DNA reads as TGTGCCAGCAGCCCTGCGGGGCAGGGCCGTCCACCCCTCCACTTT.

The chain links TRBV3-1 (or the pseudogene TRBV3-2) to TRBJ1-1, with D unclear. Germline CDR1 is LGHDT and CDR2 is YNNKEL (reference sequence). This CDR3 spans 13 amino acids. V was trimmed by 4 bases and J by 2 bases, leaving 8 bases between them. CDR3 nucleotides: TGTGCCAGCAGCCCACTAGATAACACTGAAGCTTTCTTT. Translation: CASSPLDNTEAFF.

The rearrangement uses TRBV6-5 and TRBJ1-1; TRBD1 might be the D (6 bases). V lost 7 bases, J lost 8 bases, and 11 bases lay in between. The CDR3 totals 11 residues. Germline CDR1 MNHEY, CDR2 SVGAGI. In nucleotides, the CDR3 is TGTGCCAGCACGGTACAGGGAGAAGCTTTCTTT. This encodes CASTVQGEAFF.